The 13 T cell receptor beta chains given below trace back to one sample, sequenced in a study of shared clonotypes between healthy human individuals. Terminally differentiated effector memory CD45RA+ cells were excluded from the naive CD8 cells, which were CD45RO-negative and positively selected for CCR7. Clones were read by immunoSEQ multiplex PCR, and TCRdb kept only the in-frame ones, dropping some. The sample holds over 2 million clones, roughly 94% seen once. Material: naive CD8+ T cells sorted from blood. The receptors stem from a man between 18 and 29 years old in good health.

A word on this clone: Other nucleotide sequences from this sample produce the same CDR3. The chain links TRBV5-4 to TRBJ1-2, with D uncertain. Looked up from germline, CDR1 is SGHNT and CDR2 is YYREEE (reference sequence). V lost 1 base, J lost 5 bases, and 6 bases lay in between. The CDR3 loop spans 12 amino acids. CDR3 nucleotides: TGTGCCAGCAGCTTGAGTGGGTATGGCTACACCTTC. This translates into CASSLSGYGYTF.

J is TRBJ2-2 and V is TRBV6-5; 7 bases align to TRBD1. Germline assignment: CDR1 MNHEY and CDR2 SVGAGI. After removal of 2 bases from V and 3 bases from J, the junction contained 6 bases not matched to a gene. This CDR3 is built from 16 residues. Here the CDR3 DNA reads TGTGCCAGCAGTTACCTTAGGGGGCCGGACACCGGGGAGCTGTTTTTT. Residues: CASSYLRGPDTGELFF.

V gene TRBV13 combines with J gene TRBJ2-1; no definite D call. CDR3 size: 15 residues. Germline-derived CDR1 and CDR2 are PRHDT and FYEKMQ (reference sequence). V dropped 5 bases and J dropped 4 bases, with 15 bases sitting between them. CDR3 nucleotide sequence: TGTGCCAGCAGCGCCACCAGCGATCTTTACAATGAGCAGTTCTTC. Its translation: CASSATSDLYNEQFF.

The chain carries TRBV4-1 and TRBJ2-1; 11 bases are shared with TRBD2. CDR3 length: 17 amino acids. V lost 1 base, J lost 4 bases, and 6 bases stayed unmatched. CDR1 is MGHRA, CDR2 YSYEKL, per germline. CDR3: CASSQVGGTSGYNEQFF. DNA of the CDR3: TGCGCCAGCAGCCAAGTAGGCGGGACTAGCGGATACAATGAGCAGTTCTTC.

The rearrangement uses TRBV4-1 and TRBJ2-7; 9 nucleotides agree with TRBD2. Per germline, CDR1 MGHRA and CDR2 YSYEKL. The CDR3 is made up of 16 amino acids. Trimming removed 4 bases from V and 1 base from J; junction bases left unmatched: 8. CDR3 loop: CASSRLRTSESYEQYF. The CDR3 DNA reads TGCGCCAGCAGCCGCCTACGGACTAGCGAGTCCTACGAGCAGTACTTC.

J is TRBJ1-2 and V is TRBV5-1, with D perhaps TRBD1 (5 bases). Germline V gene sequence: CDR1 SGHRS, CDR2 YFSETQ. The CDR3 loop spans 15 amino acids. V lost 4 bases to trimming and J lost 4 bases, with 17 bases between them. The CDR3: CASSMGPLAGYGYTF. The CDR3 nucleotides read TGCGCCAGCAGCATGGGACCGCTAGCGGGCTATGGCTACACCTTC.

This chain connects TRBV9 to TRBJ1-2; tentatively, D is TRBD1 (6 bases). This CDR3 comprises 16 residues. The V gene lost 0 bases and the J gene lost 3 bases, with 15 bases spanning the gap. Germline CDR1 SGDLS, CDR2 YYNGEE. The CDR3 loop is CASSVAKGDTDYGYTF. The DNA for the CDR3 is TGTGCCAGCAGCGTAGCTAAAGGGGACACCGACTATGGCTACACCTTC.

The V gene is TRBV28, the J gene TRBJ1-1; D is unclear. V lost 2 bases to trimming and J lost 10 bases, with 11 bases between them. Germline V gives CDR1 MDHEN, CDR2 SYDVKM. The CDR3 covers 12 residues. The CDR3 spells CASSLRPVGAFF. The DNA for the CDR3 is TGTGCCAGCAGTTTAAGACCGGTCGGAGCTTTCTTT.

The genes are TRBV2 and TRBJ2-1; 7 bases match TRBD2. The CDR3 has 16 amino acids. The germline CDR1 and CDR2 sequences are SNHLY and FYNNEI. Trimming took 3 bases from V and 1 from J; bases not matched to a gene: 6. CDR3 sequence reads: CASSEGAGRSYNEQFF. The DNA for the CDR3 is TGTGCCAGCAGTGAGGGAGCGGGAAGATCCTACAATGAGCAGTTCTTC.

This clone was found once. The V call is TRBV4-1, the J call TRBJ1-2; D might be TRBD1 (6 bases). The CDR3 is 16 amino acids. The germline CDR1 and CDR2 sequences are MGHRA and YSYEKL. V shed 0 bases and J shed 0 bases, with 11 bases lying between them. CDR3 amino acids: CASSQDLTGANYGYTF. The CDR3 region has the DNA TGCGCCAGCAGCCAAGATTTGACAGGAGCTAACTATGGCTACACCTTC.

CDR3 protein: CASSLAGLAIDEQFF. CDR3 DNA: TGTGCCAGTAGTCTCGCGGGACTAGCTATCGATGAGCAGTTCTTC. The gene calls are TRBV19 and TRBJ2-1, with 9 nucleotides matching TRBD2. The length of the CDR3 is 15 residues. Germline values: CDR1 LNHDA, CDR2 SQIVND (reference sequence). V lost 5 bases, J lost 8 bases, and 10 bases stayed unmatched. The full variable domain, its missing parts supplied by reference TRBV19 and TRBJ2-1, is DGGITQSPKYLFRKEGQNVTLSCEQNLNHDAMYWYRQDPGQGLRLIYYSQIVNDFQKGDIAEGYSVSREKKESFPLTVTSAQKNPTAFYLCASSLAGLAIDEQFFGPGTRLTVL.

J is TRBJ2-3 and V is TRBV7-9; 8 bases align to TRBD2. The V gene's germline CDR1 is SEHNR and CDR2 FQNEAQ (reference sequence). This CDR3 is 18 amino acids long. V dropped 2 bases and J dropped 6; count of bases not matched to a gene: 16. CDR3 nucleotide sequence: TGTGCCAGCAGCTTAATGGCGGGGGGCGGCCGTCAGAAGGATACGCAGTATTTT. It yields the protein CASSLMAGGGRQKDTQYF.

The rearrangement uses TRBV7-9 and TRBJ1-2; TRBD1 matches 7 bases. Losses at the gene ends were 4 bases for V and 5 bases for J; bases not matched to a gene: 16. Germline CDR1 SEHNR, CDR2 FQNEAQ (reference sequence). The CDR3 has 17 residues. The CDR3 DNA reads as TGTGCCAGCAGCTACCGGGAGGGGGCGACTCACGGATATGGCTACACCTTC. The encoded protein is CASSYREGATHGYGYTF. Together with reference TRBV7-9 and TRBJ1-2, the CDR3 gives the full variable domain: DTGVSQNPRHKITKRGQNVTFRCDPISEHNRLYWYRQTLGQGPEFLTYFQNEAQLEKSRLLSDRFSAERPKGSFSTLEIQRTEQGDSAMYLCASSYREGATHGYGYTFGSGTRLTVV.